One and the same sample provided the 15 T cell receptor beta chains below, sequenced in a study of beta chain features in type 1 diabetes. Expressed TCRB transcripts got sequenced, as all isolated RNA was reverse transcribed. Assay used: immunoSEQ multiplex PCR; TCRdb lists only in-frame clones, some missing. The repertoire consists of 250,000 to 350,000 clones, with around 15% occurring once and the leading ten covering roughly 7%. What was sequenced was central memory CD4+ T cells from blood. These receptors were obtained from a man younger than 40 in good health.

This clone has a handful of counts. This chain connects TRBV9 to TRBJ2-3, with unresolved D. Germline-derived CDR1 and CDR2 are SGDLS and YYNGEE. The CDR3 contains 12 residues. Trimming left V 3 bases short and J 0 bases short, with 2 bases between. CDR3 sequence (DNA): TGTGCCAGCAGCGGAAGCACAGATACGCAGTATTTT. Protein: CASSGSTDTQYF.

V usage is TRBV7-9 and J usage is TRBJ1-3, with no clear D. From germline, CDR1 is SEHNR and CDR2 FQNEAQ (reference sequence). Trimming took 5 bases from V and 0 from J, leaving 8 bases between them. CDR3 length: 14 residues. CDR3 nucleotide sequence: TGTGCCAGCAGCCACACTAGCTCTGGAAACACCATATATTTT. Its translation: CASSHTSSGNTIYF.

This clone was picked up a small number of times. J is TRBJ2-6 and V is TRBV7-9; the D is unclear. CDR1 SEHNR and CDR2 FQNEAQ come from the germline V gene (reference sequence). V was clipped by 5 bases and J by 0 bases, with 8 bases between them. The CDR3 runs 15 residues. The DNA of the CDR3 is TGTGCCAGCAGCCCACCAAACTCTGGGGCCAACGTCCTGACTTTC. Translation gives CASSPPNSGANVLTF.

The DNA of the CDR3 is TGTGCCAGCAGCCCAATGGGGGGCAGGGCCGATGGCTACACCTTC. Encoded protein: CASSPMGGRADGYTF. The gene calls are TRBV7-3 and TRBJ1-2; maybe TRBD1 (6 bases). The CDR3 is 15 residues long. The germline CDR1 and CDR2 sequences are SGHTA and FQGTGA. With 5 bases removed from V and 6 bases from J, the gap between germline ends came to 19 bases. Full variable domain (remainder filled in from reference TRBV7-3 and TRBJ1-2): GAGVSQTPSNKVTEKGKYVELRCDPISGHTALYWYRQSLGQGPEFLIYFQGTGAADDSGLPNDRFFAVRPEGSVSTLKIQRTERGDSAVYLCASSPMGGRADGYTFGSGTRLTVV.

This clone was seen a handful of times. V and J are TRBV6-5 and TRBJ1-2; unclear D gene. The CDR3 has 15 amino acids. Looked up from germline, CDR1 is MNHEY and CDR2 is SVGAGI. V lost 0 bases, J lost 1 base, and 9 bases lay in between. The CDR3 loop is CASSYSPGNNYGYTF. CDR3 nucleotide sequence: TGTGCCAGCAGTTACTCTCCCGGAAATAACTATGGCTACACCTTC.

This clone has only a few counts. The chain carries TRBV18 and TRBJ1-1, with 11 bases aligning to TRBD1. The CDR3 runs 15 residues. Trimming took 3 bases from V and 7 from J; bases not matched to a gene: 7. Germline CDR1 KGHSH, CDR2 LQKENI. As DNA, the CDR3 is TGTGCCAGCTCACCGTTCGGGACAGGGGGTGGTGAAGCTTTCTTT. Translation gives CASSPFGTGGGEAFF.

The chain has TRBV9 and TRBJ1-2; D gene ambiguous. CDR1 SGDLS and CDR2 YYNGEE come from the germline V gene. Trimming pared 0 bases from V and 5 bases from J, leaving 11 bases between. The CDR3 sequence is 14 residues long. In nucleotides, the CDR3 is TGTGCCAGCAGCGTAGTGGACGCGGCATATGGCTACACCTTC. This encodes CASSVVDAAYGYTF. Filled out from reference TRBV9 and TRBJ1-2, the complete variable domain reads DSGVTQTPKHLITATGQRVTLRCSPRSGDLSVYWYQQSLDQGLQFLIQYYNGEERAKGNILERFSAQQFPDLHSELNLSSLELGDSALYFCASSVVDAAYGYTFGSGTRLTVV.

This chain connects TRBV5-1 to TRBJ1-2, with D unclear. The length of the CDR3 is 14 residues. CDR1 and CDR2 from the germline V gene are SGHRS and YFSETQ. V was cut by 4 bases and J by 0 bases, with 10 bases left in between. In DNA, the CDR3 is TGCGCCAGCAGCCAGGCTCTCGCTAACTATGGCTACACCTTC. This translates into CASSQALANYGYTF.

This clone showed up just a few times. V gene TRBV2 combines with J gene TRBJ2-5, with D unclear. Germline CDR1 and CDR2: SNHLY and FYNNEI. This CDR3 comprises 11 residues. With 5 bases removed from V and 3 bases from J, the gap between germline ends came to 4 bases. CDR3 protein: CASSMKETQYF. The CDR3 region has the DNA TGTGCCAGCAGTATGAAAGAGACCCAGTACTTC.

This clone occurred many times. The sample carries other DNA sequences with the same CDR3. The chain links TRBV10-3 to TRBJ2-3; 7 bases match TRBD1. The CDR3 has 12 residues. Germline V gives CDR1 ENHRY, CDR2 SYGVKD. V lost 4 bases to trimming and J lost 6 bases; unmatched junction nucleotides: 1. In nucleotides, the CDR3 is TGTGCCATCAGTGGGGACAGCGATACGCAGTATTTT. Protein: CAISGDSDTQYF.

The V gene is TRBV27, the J gene TRBJ2-6; D remains ambiguous. The CDR3 is made up of 18 amino acids. V was cut by 5 bases and J by 0 bases, with 17 bases left in between. Germline V CDR1 and CDR2: MNHEY, SMNVEV (reference sequence). Here the CDR3 reads CASSSPGQKSSGANVLTF. The CDR3 DNA reads TGTGCCAGCAGTAGCCCGGGCCAGAAAAGCTCTGGGGCCAACGTCCTGACTTTC.

The gene calls are TRBV6-1 and TRBJ2-1, with 7 bases that match TRBD1. Germline values: CDR1 MNHNS, CDR2 SASEGT. The CDR3 is 12 residues long. V lost 5 bases and J lost 12; bases outside the gene matches: 7. CDR3 sequence: CASSRQGKGQFF. The CDR3, as DNA: TGTGCCAGCAGTCGACAGGGTAAGGGGCAGTTCTTC.

This clone was counted only a few times. The chain is built from TRBV29-1 and TRBJ2-7, with TRBD1 as a possible D gene (6 bases). V was cut by 7 bases and J by 1 base, with 17 bases left in between. The CDR3 spans 14 residues. Germline CDR1 SQVTM, CDR2 ANQGSEA. The CDR3 sequence is CSAPRDKDSYEQYV. CDR3 DNA: TGCAGCGCCCCAAGGGACAAGGATTCCTACGAGCAGTACGTC.

A note on this clone: It may be a read error: a sequence one base away is much more abundant. The chain is built from TRBV30 and TRBJ1-1; D unclear. The CDR3 loop spans 13 amino acids. CDR1 is GTSNPN, CDR2 SVGIG, per germline (reference sequence). Trimming left V 0 bases short and J 1 base short, with 6 bases between. CDR3 coding DNA: TGTGCCTGGAGTGTTTGGTGGAACACTGAAGCTTTCTTT. Translated: CAWSVWWNTEAFF.

The chain couples TRBV7-2 to TRBJ2-2; D call uncertain. This CDR3 region has 13 residues. Germline loops: CDR1 SGHTA, CDR2 FQGNSA. Trimming stripped 1 base from V and 5 bases from J, with 5 bases between. CDR3 in DNA: TGTGCCAGCAGCTTAGTAGCTACCGGGGAGCTGTTTTTT. It codes for CASSLVATGELFF.